The rows below give T cell receptor beta chains drawn from one sample of a study of cytomegalovirus exposure and HLA in healthy donors. Libraries were prepared by immunoSEQ multiplex PCR; TCRdb keeps only in-frame clonotypes and omits some of them. The sample lists about 180,000 clones, about 80% occurring once. The source material was PBMCs. The receptors were sampled from a woman aged 40 to 49 in good health and CMV-seronegative. Both conserved end residues are part of each CDR3. D genes are given only for firm matches. Clone size is not always given. Where it is, it says once, few, many or a class for expanded clones.

TRBJ1-4 | NA | NA | TRBV19 | CASSFGTPEKLFF | TGTGCCAGTAGTTTCGGGACTCCTGAAAAACTGTTTTTT
TRBJ2-7 | once | NA | TRBV7-9 | CASSLSHSLGWGPSYEQYF | TGTGCCAGCAGCTTATCACACTCCCTCGGTTGGGGGCCTTCCTACGAGCAGTACTTC
TRBJ1-2 | few | TRBD1 | TRBV6-5 | CASRPGQGIRGYTF | TGTGCCAGCAGACCGGGACAGGGAATACGCGGCTACACCTTC
TRBJ1-6 | NA | NA | TRBV6-1 | CASSEALLGRGYNSPLHF | TGTGCCAGCAGTGAAGCGCTTCTAGGCAGGGGATATAATTCACCCCTCCACTTT
TRBJ1-2 | NA | NA | TRBV6-1 | CASVGGRTYGYTF | TGTGCCAGCGTCGGGGGGCGCACCTATGGCTACACCTTC
TRBJ1-2 | NA | NA | TRBV7-9 | CASSPGRERNYGYTF | TGTGCCAGCAGCCCTGGGAGGGAACGGAACTATGGCTACACCTTC
TRBJ1-4 | NA | NA | TRBV9 | CASSPGVTEKLFF | TGTGCCAGCAGCCCGGGGGTCACCGAAAAACTGTTTTTT
TRBJ1-3 | NA | NA | TRBV7-2 | CASSLEVGGGNTIYF | TGTGCCAGCAGCTTAGAGGTTGGCGGGGGAAACACCATATATTTT
TRBJ2-7 | NA | TRBD1 | TRBV7-9 | CASSRGQGPYEQYF | TGTGCCAGCAGCCGGGGACAGGGCCCCTACGAGCAGTACTTC
TRBJ1-2 | NA | NA | TRBV7-9 | CASSPSTAPKGYTF | TGTGCCAGCAGCCCGTCGACAGCCCCTAAGGGCTACACCTTC